The following is a TCR beta chain sequence with its context. What it binds is not known. With a much larger clone just one base away, this may be a read error. Bulk tumor genomic DNA was the template, and each sample received approximately 0.65 ug. Biopsy collection occurred during surgery, with several far-apart biopsies per primary tumor. The cohort was untreated, with newly diagnosed non-small cell lung cancer undergoing curative surgery. The sample is drawn from a study of immune heterogeneity within non-small cell lung tumors. The TCR beta CDR3 region was amplified by multiplex PCR employing 32 V and 13 J primers. One entry per CDR3 protein results from TCRdb running MiXCR on the multiplex PCR reads. The sample shows around 29,000 distinct CDR3 sequences, 28% of them seen only once. Study-level results: Local clonality of T cells correlated moderately yet significantly with local tumor mutational burden (R roughly 0.37).

Germline CDR1 KGHDR, CDR2 SFDVKD. The CDR3 consists of 18 residues. The rearrangement joins TRBV24-1 to TRBJ2-3, with a tentative D call TRBD2 (6 bases). The specimen sequenced was lung tumor tissue. This clonotype originated in a man aged 35-49 years with non-small cell lung cancer. The CDR3 nucleotides read TGTGCCACCAGTGATCCCAAACTAGCTTTCTCGAGCACATATACGCAGTATTTT. Translating it yields CATSDPKLAFSSTYTQYF.